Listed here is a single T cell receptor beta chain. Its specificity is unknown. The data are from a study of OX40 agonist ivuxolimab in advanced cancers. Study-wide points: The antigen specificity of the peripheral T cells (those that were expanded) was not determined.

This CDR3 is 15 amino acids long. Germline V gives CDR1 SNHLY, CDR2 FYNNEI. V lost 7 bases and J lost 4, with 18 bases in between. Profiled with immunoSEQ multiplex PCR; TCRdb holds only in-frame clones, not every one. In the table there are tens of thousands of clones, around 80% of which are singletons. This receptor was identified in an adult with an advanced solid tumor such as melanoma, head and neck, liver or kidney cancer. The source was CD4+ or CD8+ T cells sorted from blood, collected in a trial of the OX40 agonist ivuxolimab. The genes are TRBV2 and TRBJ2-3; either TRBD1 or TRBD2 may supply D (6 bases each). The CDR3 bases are TGTGCCAGCAAAGTCCGTGTGGGGGGCGCAGATACGCAGTATTTT. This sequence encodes CASKVRVGGADTQYF.